The next 18 T cell receptor beta chains were all read from a single sample in a study of cytomegalovirus exposure and HLA in healthy donors. PCR was performed using 60 Vbeta and 13 Jbeta primers. Clones were read by immunoSEQ multiplex PCR, and TCRdb kept only the in-frame ones, dropping some. The sample lists 85,000 to 100,000 clones; 86% were seen once. Sequenced sample: PBMCs. These receptors were taken from a man aged 30 to 45 in good health and CMV-seropositive.

This clone has a handful of counts. The chain is built from TRBV6-6 and TRBJ2-3; TRBD2 aligns across 11 bases. Germline V gives CDR1 MNHNY, CDR2 SVGAGI (reference sequence). After removal of 1 base from V and 4 bases from J, the junction contained 4 bases not matched to a gene. The CDR3 length is 16 residues. The CDR3 DNA sequence: TGTGCCAGCAGTTACTTACTAGCGGGAGTCCCAGATACGCAGTATTTT. This codes for CASSYLLAGVPDTQYF.

This chain links TRBV30 with TRBJ1-2, with 7 bases fitting TRBD1. The V gene's germline CDR1 is GTSNPN and CDR2 SVGIG (reference sequence). J lost 6 bases, V lost 5 bases, and 9 bases had no gene match. The CDR3 is 13 amino acids. The CDR3 nucleotides read TGTGCCTGGGACAGGGATCGTCGCAATGGCTACACCTTC. Amino acids: CAWDRDRRNGYTF. Full variable domain (remainder filled in from reference TRBV30 and TRBJ1-2): SQTIHQWPATLVQPVGSPLSLECTVEGTSNPNLYWYRQAAGRGLQLLFYSVGIGQISSEVPQNLSASRPQDRQFILSSKKLLLSDSGFYLCAWDRDRRNGYTFGSGTRLTVV.

The genes are TRBV18 and TRBJ1-2; 7 positions agree with TRBD1. This CDR3 has 14 amino acids. The V gene end was trimmed by 6 bases and the J gene end by 0 bases; junction bases not matched to a gene: 4. CDR1 is KGHSH and CDR2 is LQKENI in the germline V gene. The DNA of the CDR3 is TGTGCCAGCTCTCGGGACAGTCCTAACTATGGCTACACCTTC. This sequence encodes CASSRDSPNYGYTF.

The sample holds one count of this clone. The chain uses TRBV5-5 and TRBJ1-1, with a tentative D call TRBD1 (6 bases). Deletions cut 5 bases from V and 7 bases from J, with 18 bases between. Per germline, CDR1 SGHKS and CDR2 YYEKEE (reference sequence). The CDR3 consists of 14 residues. The CDR3 region is CASSSRQVVDEAFF. The DNA of the CDR3 is TGTGCCAGCAGTTCACGACAGGTCGTGGATGAAGCTTTCTTT.

The chain recombines TRBV10-1 with TRBJ2-2, with 9 positions matching TRBD1. The CDR3 has 14 residues. Trimming took 8 bases from V and 4 from J; bases not matched to a gene: 5. Germline V gene lookup returns CDR1 WNHNN and CDR2 SYGVQD (reference sequence). CDR3 region: CASSRDRVTGELFF. Written as DNA, the CDR3 is TGCGCCAGCTCCAGGGACAGGGTCACCGGGGAGCTGTTTTTT.

This clone came up a few times. The chain carries TRBV21-1 and TRBJ2-7; TRBD1, the D gene given by the table, was not confirmed from the DNA. TRBV21-1 is marked as a pseudogene. The CDR3 has 15 amino acids. The CDR3 here is CARKGDTKKKDEQYF. CDR3 coding DNA: TGTGCCAGAAAAGGGGACACCAAAAAAAAGGACGAGCAGTACTTC.

This clone appeared a few times. This chain joins TRBV15 and TRBJ2-5; possibly TRBD1 for D (5 bases). Matching the DNA end better, TRBJ2-7 makes the J call doubtful. The CDR3 spans 13 residues. Germline assignment: CDR1 LNHNV and CDR2 YYDKDF (reference sequence). The CDR3 nucleotides are TGTGCCACCAGCGGACACGACTCCTACGAGCAGTACTTC. Translated: CATSGHDSYEQYF.

The rearrangement links TRBV5-6 to TRBJ2-4; 9 bases align to TRBD2. The CDR3 consists of 18 residues. Trimming removed 2 bases from V and 1 base from J; junction bases left unmatched: 10. Germline assignment: CDR1 SGHDT and CDR2 YYEEEE. The CDR3 DNA is TGTGCCAGCAGCTTACAGCGGGAGGCTTCCTCGGCCAAAAACATTCAGTACTTC. Translating it yields CASSLQREASSAKNIQYF.

The V gene is TRBV6-5, the J gene TRBJ2-7; 8 bases fit TRBD1. Germline loops: CDR1 MNHEY, CDR2 SVGAGI. Trimming took 2 bases from V and 1 from J; bases not matched to a gene: 4. This CDR3 contains 15 residues. The CDR3 loop reads CASSYLGTGSYEQYF. The CDR3 DNA is TGTGCCAGCAGTTACCTCGGGACAGGATCCTACGAGCAGTACTTC.

The chain carries TRBV14 and TRBJ1-1, with D perhaps matching TRBD1 (6 bases). This CDR3 region has 15 residues. Germline CDR1 SGHDN, CDR2 FVKESK. V was clipped by 0 bases and J by 6 bases, with 14 bases between them. CDR3 DNA sequence: TGTGCCAGCAGCCAAGATTTTCGGGACACGTCTGAAGCTTTCTTT. Translation: CASSQDFRDTSEAFF.

This rearrangement joins TRBV9 to TRBJ2-3; D gene ambiguous. Trimming took 4 bases from V and 6 from J, leaving 9 bases between them. In germline, CDR1 is SGDLS, CDR2 YYNGEE. This CDR3 has 12 amino acids. CDR3 residues: CASSPTGDTQYF. The DNA of the CDR3 is TGTGCCAGCAGCCCGACCGGGGATACGCAGTATTTT.

J is TRBJ2-1 and V is TRBV2; 16 bases are shared with TRBD2. Germline CDR1 and CDR2: SNHLY and FYNNEI. V lost 7 bases and J lost 6; bases outside the gene matches: 3. The CDR3 covers 15 residues. The DNA of the CDR3 is TGTGCCAGCATGGGACTAGCGGGAGGGCCCAATGAGCAGTTCTTC. Translation: CASMGLAGGPNEQFF.

This chain connects TRBV7-9 to TRBJ2-2; the match to TRBD1 covers 8 bases. CDR1 is SEHNR and CDR2 is FQNEAQ in the germline V gene (reference sequence). The length of the CDR3 is 15 residues. Trimming at V came to 4 bases and at J to 5 bases, leaving 6 bases not matched to a gene. CDR3: CASSSRTGRTGELFF. As DNA, the CDR3 is TGTGCCAGCAGCTCCCGGACAGGGAGAACCGGGGAGCTGTTTTTT.

V usage is TRBV7-3 and J usage is TRBJ1-1; D gene ambiguous. CDR3 length: 15 residues. Germline V gene sequence: CDR1 SGHTA, CDR2 FQGTGA. The V and J ends lost 5 bases and 0 bases respectively, with 13 bases between them. CDR3 residues: CASSAVAGMNTEAFF. CDR3 DNA: TGTGCCAGCAGCGCCGTTGCGGGGATGAACACTGAAGCTTTCTTT.

The CDR3 loop is CASSRLALTTDTQYF. The CDR3, as DNA: TGTGCCAGCAGCCGACTAGCACTTACCACAGATACGCAGTATTTT. The chain is built from TRBV6-5 and TRBJ2-3; 7 bases align to TRBD2. The V gene end was trimmed by 6 bases and the J gene end by 2 bases; junction bases not matched to a gene: 8. This CDR3 is 15 amino acids long. The germline V gene encodes CDR1 MNHEY and CDR2 SVGAGI.

This clone was counted between two and nine times. The V and J genes are TRBV6-1 and TRBJ1-4; D uncertain. The germline V gene encodes CDR1 MNHNS and CDR2 SASEGT. Trimming took off 3 bases at V and 4 bases at J, with 9 bases between the two ends. The CDR3 contains 14 residues. The CDR3 DNA reads TGTGCCAGCAGTGATGGAGGATTTAATGAAAAACTGTTTTTT. This translates into CASSDGGFNEKLFF.

The rearrangement links TRBV10-1 to TRBJ1-2; no firm D call. Trimming took 0 bases from V and 8 from J, leaving 10 bases between them. The germline V gene encodes CDR1 WNHNN and CDR2 SYGVQD (reference sequence). CDR3 length equals 13 residues. The CDR3 DNA reads as TGCGCCAGCAGTGAGTCCATCGCGGAAGGCTACACCTTC. Protein sequence: CASSESIAEGYTF.

The chain joins TRBV19 to TRBJ2-3; 14 bases map to TRBD2. CDR3 length equals 16 residues. The J segment lost 5 bases and the V segment lost 1 base, leaving 2 bases of the junction unmatched. In germline, CDR1 is LNHDA, CDR2 SQIVND (reference sequence). The chain's CDR3 is CASSIGLAGGKDTQYF. DNA of the CDR3: TGTGCCAGTAGTATAGGACTAGCGGGAGGGAAAGATACGCAGTATTTT.